Listed below are T cell receptor beta chains from one sample, sequenced in a study of T-cell memory formation after mild COVID-19. TCRdb reprocessed the 5' RACE reads with MiXCR, giving one entry per CDR3 protein. The sample holds a few hundred thousand distinct CDR3 sequences, approximately 21% seen once. The sequenced sample was PBMCs or a T cell subset sorted from them (not recorded which). These receptors were obtained from an adult woman who had mild COVID-19 (a few samples of this study predate the infection). Cell type and time point are not known. CDR3s include the opening cysteine and the closing phenylalanine or tryptophan. A D gene is named only where the DNA matches it firmly.

CDR3 protein | D gene | V gene
CASSSNSGRVYEQYF | TRBD2 | TRBV7-2
CSARDPALVTDTQYF | NA | TRBV20-1
CASSQAYRGTGLYNEQFF | NA | TRBV4-1
CASSLGARETQYF | NA | TRBV5-1
CASSDLHRGTGYTF | TRBD1 | TRBV12-3/TRBV12-4
CSAWGGAYYNEQFF | NA | TRBV20-1
CASSQDAAAETQYF | NA | TRBV4-1
CASRFGETEAFF | NA | TRBV12-3/TRBV12-4
CASSRRNTEAFF | NA | TRBV6-5
CASSPSTGLVPGANVLTF | TRBD1 | TRBV3-1
CATSRGGRGYEQYF | NA | TRBV15
CASSPQTHRGNEQFF | TRBD1 | TRBV18
CATSVWYGNEQFF | NA | TRBV24-1
CASTLRGVNEQYF | NA | TRBV6-1
CASSLVGQALGTQYF | TRBD1 | TRBV5-4
CASSFGSGRDTQYF | NA | TRBV5-1
CSADGDGFYGYTF | NA | TRBV20-1
CASSEALGGYGELFF | NA | TRBV25-1
CASSLNPRAPYNEQFF | NA | TRBV5-1
CASSLEGATEAFF | NA | TRBV7-8
CATGMTGGPTDTQYF | TRBD2 | TRBV7-6
CASSPRGARETQYF | TRBD2 | TRBV7-6
CASREGTGANEQFF | TRBD1 | TRBV6-4
CASRVTASTDTQYF | NA | TRBV4-1
CASSPRTAAGRTTPDTQYF | NA | TRBV7-9
CSARQTGGSSYNEQFF | TRBD1 | TRBV20-1
CASSEDLYEQYF | NA | TRBV7-2
CASSFFASGGSADTQYF | TRBD2 | TRBV5-1
CAISDFSVSGQADTQYF | NA | TRBV10-3
CASSLQTGGSYEQYF | TRBD1 | TRBV7-2
CSAGRGRETEAFF | NA | TRBV20-1
CARTTGTDTQYF | NA | TRBV29-1
CASSYRAGSYEQYF | NA | TRBV6-2/TRBV6-3
CASSLIETGVRHNGYTF | TRBD1 | TRBV7-2
CASSPSSAGQPQHF | NA | TRBV12-3/TRBV12-4
CASRFRDRAYNEQFF | NA | TRBV12-2
CASSQDPQGLEKLFF | NA | TRBV4-2
CASSLGIAGSSYNEQFF | TRBD2 | TRBV7-2
CATGTANYGYTF | TRBD1 | TRBV24-1
CASSQDRGTGLSF | TRBD1 | TRBV4-2
CASSGSGRASSGANVLTF | TRBD2 | TRBV7-9
CASSQDGGGENQPQHF | NA | TRBV4-2
CASRDSYPLAETQYF | NA | TRBV6-2/TRBV6-3
CASSPTSGSFWVREQFF | TRBD2 | TRBV12-3/TRBV12-4
CASRPGQGAPSPLHF | TRBD1 | TRBV3-1
CSAPGDGGLYEQYF | NA | TRBV20-1
CASSRQWQETQYF | NA | TRBV27
CASGRVIAYEQYF | NA | TRBV6-5
CASSPPQGWNEQFF | NA | TRBV3-1